This TCR beta chain was recovered during a study of response to subunit inactivated influenza vaccine. Notes on the study in general: Only a handful of new T cells, the authors suggested, are recruited with each seasonal influenza vaccination.

This clonotype was picked up many times. What it binds is not known. A single record per CDR3 protein comes from TCRdb applying MiXCR to the RT-PCR reads. The table has roughly 780,000 distinct CDR3 sequences, 15% to 20% seen once. The V and J ends lost 6 bases and 9 bases respectively, with 9 bases between them. The CDR3 loop spans 10 amino acids. CDR1 is SQVTM, CDR2 ANQGSEA, per germline. The chain joins TRBV29-1 to TRBJ2-1, with a tentative D call TRBD2 (7 bases). This clonotype was sampled from a man aged 50-59 years who received an inactivated influenza vaccine. The sequencing used PBMCs from blood, collected approximately 5 days after vaccination. The CDR3 sequence: CSVGGAEQFF. CDR3 nucleotides: TGCAGCGTGGGGGGGGCTGAGCAGTTCTTC.